This T cell receptor (beta chain) was obtained from a study of blood T cell repertoires in COVID-19. In the study's own analysis: Using reference gene primer amplification, nucleated cell counts were estimated. Method: immunoSEQ multiplex PCR; TCRdb's copy keeps in-frame clones and lacks some. V, J and clone size are those of that table, while D and trimming were read from the DNA. There are around 130,000 clones in the sample; roughly 84% occur only once, and 12% lies in the top ten. There are 14 residues in the CDR3. V was cut by 8 bases and J by 5 bases, with 15 bases left in between. Germline loops: CDR1 SGHTA, CDR2 FQGTGA.

The rearrangement uses TRBV7-3 and TRBJ2-2; D is perhaps TRBD2 (5 bases). The specimen sequenced was peripheral blood. The source of this sequence is a woman aged 25 to 45 who had recovered from COVID-19. CDR3 in DNA: TGTGCCAGCGGCCGGGATTTGGGGACCGGGGAGCTGTTTTTT. This gives the protein CASGRDLGTGELFF.